This T cell receptor beta chain was obtained from a study of T cell changes during pregnancy in multiple sclerosis. The CDR3 runs 16 residues. V was shortened by 7 bases and J by 1 base, with 19 bases between the two germline ends. In germline, CDR1 is SGDLS, CDR2 YYNGEE. The method was immunoSEQ multiplex PCR; TCRdb's version includes in-frame clones alone and lacks a portion of them. The repertoire has 30,000 to 40,000 clones, roughly 90% of them found once; the top ten carry 0.56%. The genes are TRBV9 and TRBJ2-3; a weak D match, TRBD2 (7 bases). The sample consisted of CD4+ T cells from peripheral blood mononuclear cells, taken before pregnancy. The clonotype was recovered from a female donor with multiple sclerosis, enrolled in a pregnancy study. The CDR3 here is CASSGSRGAGTDTQYF. The CDR3 DNA reads as TGTGCCAGCTCCGGGTCCCGGGGGGCCGGCACAGATACGCAGTATTTT.